The rows below give T cell receptor beta chains drawn from one sample of a study of Ad26.COV2.S vaccination and SARS-CoV-2 variants. TCRdb keeps only in-frame clones here, not all; method: immunoSEQ multiplex PCR. This repertoire shows about 390,000 clones, less than 90% found once; its top ten account for 3.5%. The input for sequencing was peripheral blood, taken in a trial of Ad26.COV2.S vaccine versus placebo. The receptor set was obtained from a person between 18 and 59 years old who received the Ad26.COV2.S COVID-19 vaccine or a placebo. CDR3s include the opening cysteine and the closing phenylalanine or tryptophan. D genes are given only for firm matches. A clone size is listed for some rows: how often the clone was seen (once, few, many), or a class if it is expanded.

d_gene	abundance	len	v_gene	j_gene	CDR3aa	CDR3nt
-	-	14	TRBV19	TRBJ1-4	CASLMVVGGEKLFF	TGTGCCAGTTTAATGGTGGTGGGAGGTGAAAAACTGTTTTTT
-	-	14	TRBV9	TRBJ1-1	CASSVSPLETEAFF	TGTGCCAGCAGCGTTTCCCCCCTGGAGACTGAAGCTTTCTTT
-	-	14	TRBV6-5	TRBJ2-7	CASSYDREGYEQYF	TGTGCCAGCAGTTACGACAGGGAGGGGTACGAGCAGTACTTC
-	few	17	TRBV7-9	TRBJ2-2	CASSLRDFRTYTGELFF	TGTGCCAGCAGCTTGAGGGACTTCCGCACCTACACCGGGGAGCTGTTTTTT
-	-	14	TRBV15	TRBJ1-2	CATSRGGTWGGYTF	TGTGCCACCAGCAGAGGCGGAACATGGGGTGGCTACACCTTC
-	few	12	TRBV6-6	TRBJ1-3	CASHSIRNTIYF	TGTGCCAGCCACTCCATTCGGAACACCATATATTTT
-	-	13	TRBV5-1	TRBJ2-7	CASSLETTYEQYF	TGCGCCAGCAGCTTGGAGACTACCTACGAGCAGTACTTC
-	-	11	TRBV6-5	TRBJ2-7	CAVSNGYEQYF	TGTGCCGTATCAAACGGATACGAGCAGTACTTC
TRBD1	-	16	TRBV5-4	TRBJ2-5	CASSSTSGTEKETQYF	TGTGCCAGCAGCTCCACCTCCGGGACAGAAAAAGAGACCCAGTACTTC
TRBD2	-	15	TRBV6-1	TRBJ2-7	CASSFDGGGHWEQYF	TGTGCCAGCAGTTTCGATGGCGGGGGGCATTGGGAGCAGTACTTC
-	-	14	TRBV5-4	TRBJ2-5	CASSSQAGQETQYF	TGTGCCAGCAGCTCTCAAGCCGGGCAAGAGACCCAGTACTTC
TRBD1	once	14	TRBV3-1/TRBV3-2	TRBJ1-2	CASSAQGALYGYTF	TGTGCCAGCAGCGCACAGGGGGCTCTCTATGGCTACACCTTC
TRBD2	-	14	TRBV19	TRBJ2-7	CASSFSGGGYEQYF	TGTGCCAGTAGTTTCTCCGGGGGGGGCTACGAGCAGTACTTC
-	-	14	TRBV5-1	TRBJ2-2	CASSLGGNTGELFF	TGCGCCAGCAGCCTCGGGGGGAACACCGGGGAGCTGTTTTTT
TRBD1	-	16	TRBV27	TRBJ1-4	CASSPSWDRALEKLFF	TGTGCCAGCAGTCCTTCCTGGGACAGGGCCCTTGAAAAACTGTTTTTT
-	-	13	TRBV6-4	TRBJ2-1	CASRETENNEQFF	TGTGCCAGCAGAGAGACAGAAAACAATGAGCAGTTCTTC
-	-	15	TRBV11-2	TRBJ1-1	CASSPGTNFRTEAFF	TGTGCCAGCAGCCCTGGGACAAACTTTAGGACTGAAGCTTTCTTT
-	-	14	TRBV24-1	TRBJ2-3	CATSDRDSTDTQYF	TGTGCCACCAGTGATCGAGACTCCACAGATACGCAGTATTTT
TRBD1	-	15	TRBV18	TRBJ1-1	CASSPRGQGAVTAFF	TGTGCCAGCTCACCGCGGGGACAGGGGGCAGTGACAGCTTTCTTT
-	-	16	TRBV30	TRBJ1-2	CAWSVRGGRAGYGYTF	TGTGCCTGGAGTGTACGAGGGGGAAGGGCGGGCTATGGCTACACCTTC
-	-	16	TRBV2	TRBJ2-7	CASSEEAFDTSYEQYF	TGTGCCAGCAGTGAAGAGGCTTTCGACACGTCCTACGAGCAGTACTTC
-	-	14	TRBV7-8	TRBJ2-7	CASSLEARVSEQYF	TGTGCCAGCAGCTTAGAGGCCAGGGTGTCCGAGCAGTACTTC
-	-	15	TRBV4-1	TRBJ1-1	CASSQGPRLLDEAFF	TGCGCCAGCAGCCAAGGCCCACGTCTACTCGATGAAGCTTTCTTT
TRBD1	-	14	TRBV9	TRBJ1-1	CASSTLTGGTEAFF	TGTGCCAGCAGCACCCTAACAGGGGGAACTGAAGCTTTCTTT
TRBD1	-	16	TRBV19	TRBJ2-3	CASSIVWTGGTDTQYF	TGTGCCAGTAGTATAGTCTGGACAGGGGGAACAGATACGCAGTATTTT
-	-	18	TRBV4-1	TRBJ1-6	CASSQLIQGVGYNSPLHF	TGCGCCAGCAGCCAACTAATACAGGGAGTGGGCTATAATTCACCCCTCCACTTT
-	-	15	TRBV15	TRBJ2-7	CATSRDGEETYEQYF	TGTGCCACCAGCAGAGATGGAGAGGAGACCTACGAGCAGTACTTC
-	-	14	TRBV19	TRBJ1-1	CASTPAGRNTEAFF	TGTGCCAGTACTCCCGCAGGCCGGAACACTGAAGCTTTCTTT
TRBD1	-	13	TRBV19	TRBJ1-5	CASSIDGGGPQHF	TGTGCCAGTAGTATAGATGGAGGGGGCCCCCAGCATTTT
-	-	15	TRBV5-1	TRBJ1-2	CASSLAQGPRGGYTF	TGCGCCAGCAGCTTGGCCCAGGGCCCCAGGGGTGGCTACACCTTC
-	-	13	TRBV6-2/TRBV6-3	TRBJ1-1	CASSQGQNTEAFF	TGTGCCAGCAGTCAGGGACAGAACACTGAAGCTTTCTTT
-	-	14	TRBV5-6	TRBJ1-1	CASRMSGLNTEAFF	TGTGCCAGTCGGATGAGCGGGTTAAACACTGAAGCTTTCTTT
-	-	15	TRBV5-1	TRBJ2-7	CASSLNQDTHYEQYF	TGCGCCAGCAGCCTCAACCAGGACACTCACTACGAGCAGTACTTC
-	-	16	TRBV27	TRBJ1-2	CASSLSSNPGNYGYTF	TGTGCCAGCAGTTTATCGAGCAACCCCGGGAACTATGGCTACACCTTC
-	-	15	TRBV7-6	TRBJ2-2	CASSLGVSRTGELFF	TGTGCCAGCAGCTTAGGGGTTAGTCGCACCGGGGAGCTGTTTTTT
-	-	12	TRBV7-9	TRBJ1-2	CASSLEVYGYTF	TGTGCCAGCAGCTTAGAGGTCTATGGCTACACCTTC
TRBD1	-	15	TRBV6-5	TRBJ1-2	CASSRLRQGVAGYTF	TGTGCCAGCAGTAGGTTGAGACAGGGCGTCGCTGGCTACACCTTC
TRBD1	-	14	TRBV18	TRBJ1-2	CASSPRTGTYGYTF	TGTGCCAGCTCACCACGGACAGGGACCTATGGCTACACCTTC
-	-	13	TRBV6-1	TRBJ2-7	CASSEIKAYEQYF	TGTGCCAGCAGTGAAATAAAAGCCTACGAGCAGTACTTC
-	-	15	TRBV5-4	TRBJ1-2	CASSLLDRTNYGYTF	TGTGCCAGCAGCTTATTGGACAGAACTAACTATGGCTACACCTTC
-	-	12	TRBV13	TRBJ1-1	CASSFEVDRAFF	TGTGCCAGCAGCTTCGAAGTGGATCGAGCTTTCTTT
-	-	16	TRBV3-1/TRBV3-2	TRBJ2-4	CASSQVTGPAKNIQYF	TGTGCCAGCAGCCAAGTAACAGGACCAGCCAAAAACATTCAGTACTTC
-	-	15	TRBV19	TRBJ2-7	CASSIGTGGSYEQYF	TGTGCCAGTAGTATAGGGACTGGGGGATCCTACGAGCAGTACTTC
TRBD2	-	15	TRBV5-6	TRBJ2-3	CASSQAGAGTDTQYF	TGTGCCAGCAGCCAAGCGGGGGCGGGAACAGATACGCAGTATTTT
-	-	14	TRBV7-9	TRBJ1-1	CASSLRVVDTEAFF	TGTGCCAGCAGTCTCCGGGTCGTCGACACTGAAGCTTTCTTT
TRBD2	-	17	TRBV2	TRBJ2-3	CASSLTGLAGDTDTQYF	TGTGCCAGCAGTCTAACAGGACTAGCGGGGGACACAGATACGCAGTATTTT
-	-	16	TRBV5-7	TRBJ2-6	CASSLAGVSGANVLTF	TGTGCCAGCAGCTTGGCTGGGGTCTCTGGGGCCAACGTCCTGACTTTC
-	-	13	TRBV3-1/TRBV3-2	TRBJ1-1	CASSQGKNTEAFF	TGTGCCAGCAGCCAGGGAAAGAACACTGAAGCTTTCTTT
TRBD1	-	15	TRBV18	TRBJ2-5	CASSPSTGQRETQYF	TGTGCCAGCTCACCCTCCACGGGACAGCGGGAGACCCAGTACTTC
TRBD2	-	18	TRBV5-1	TRBJ2-2	CASSFTGRGDLSTGELFF	TGCGCCAGCAGCTTCACGGGGCGGGGGGACCTAAGCACCGGGGAGCTGTTTTTT
-	-	15	TRBV6-4	TRBJ1-2	CASTPIAGPNYGYTF	TGTGCCAGCACCCCTATTGCCGGACCTAACTATGGCTACACCTTC